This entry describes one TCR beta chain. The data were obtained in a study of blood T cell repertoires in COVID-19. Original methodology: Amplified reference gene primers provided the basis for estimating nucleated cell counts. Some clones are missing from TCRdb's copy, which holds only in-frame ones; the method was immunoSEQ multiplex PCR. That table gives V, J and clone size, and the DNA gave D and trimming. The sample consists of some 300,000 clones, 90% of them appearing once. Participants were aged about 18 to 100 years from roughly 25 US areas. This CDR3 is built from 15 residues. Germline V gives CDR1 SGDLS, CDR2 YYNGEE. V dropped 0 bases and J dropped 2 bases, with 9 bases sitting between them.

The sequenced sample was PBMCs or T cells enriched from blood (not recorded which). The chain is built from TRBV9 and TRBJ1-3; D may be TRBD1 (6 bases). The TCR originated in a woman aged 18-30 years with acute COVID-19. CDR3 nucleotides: TGTGCCAGCAGCGTAGACAGGGTTCCTGGAAACACCATATATTTT. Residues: CASSVDRVPGNTIYF.